One and the same sample provided the 18 T cell receptor beta chains below, sequenced in a study of radiation and T cells in renal cell carcinoma. Time point given: baseline pretreatment blood. Treatment reported: 15 Gy SBRT to primary tumor, nephrectomy 4 weeks later. Clones were read by immunoSEQ multiplex PCR, and TCRdb kept only the in-frame ones, dropping some. The table records tens of thousands of clones, 82% of them present only once. Specimen: blood, collected from a patient whose treatment included radiotherapy and nephrectomy. The receptor set was obtained from a man aged 55 to 70 with renal cell carcinoma.

This clone turned up a few times. The CDR3: CASRYRGSAGELFF. The DNA for the CDR3 is TGTGCAAGTCGCTACCGGGGTTCAGCCGGGGAGCTGTTTTTT. V gene TRBV12-2 combines with J gene TRBJ2-2; whether TRBD2, the table's D call, matches the DNA was not checked. TRBV12-2 is assigned pseudogene status. This CDR3 has 14 residues.

The V call is TRBV4-2, the J call TRBJ1-3; weak D call: TRBD1 (6 bases). The CDR3 loop spans 15 amino acids. V lost 4 bases and J 10 bases, leaving 20 bases between the germline ends. Germline lookup yields CDR1 LGHNA and CDR2 YNFKEQ. The CDR3 coding sequence is TGTGCCAGCAGCCTGCGGGGGCAAAGCGATGTTACCATATATTTT. Protein product: CASSLRGQSDVTIYF.

The J gene is TRBJ2-1, the V gene TRBV7-7, with 11 bases matching TRBD1. Germline values: CDR1 SSHAT, CDR2 FNYEAQ (reference sequence). Trimming removed 1 base from V and 6 bases from J; junction bases left unmatched: 8. There are 17 residues in the CDR3. The CDR3 coding sequence is TGTGCCAGCAGCTTAGATAGCGGGACAGGGGGTGTCAATGAGCAGTTCTTC. Encoded protein: CASSLDSGTGGVNEQFF.

The gene calls are TRBV5-4 and TRBJ2-1, with 8 nucleotides matching TRBD2. The length of the CDR3 is 14 residues. V lost 0 bases to trimming and J lost 8 bases; unmatched junction nucleotides: 4. The germline V gene encodes CDR1 SGHNT and CDR2 YYREEE (reference sequence). CDR3 amino acids: CASSLAGLGYEQFF. The CDR3 nucleotides read TGTGCCAGCAGCTTGGCGGGACTAGGGTATGAGCAGTTCTTC.

This clone was counted at least ten times. The chain joins TRBV15 to TRBJ2-2, with 8 bases that match TRBD2. The CDR3 spans 16 residues. Trimming removed 0 bases from V and 5 bases from J; junction bases left unmatched: 5. Germline V gene lookup returns CDR1 LNHNV and CDR2 YYDKDF (reference sequence). CDR3 protein: CATSRDRASGTGELFF. DNA for the CDR3: TGTGCCACCAGCAGAGATCGGGCTAGCGGGACCGGGGAGCTGTTTTTT.

CDR3 loop: CASSLSRTSGRARVDEQFF. Here the CDR3 DNA reads TGTGCCAGCAGCTTATCCCGGACTAGCGGGAGGGCCAGGGTGGATGAGCAGTTCTTC. The V and J genes are TRBV7-2 and TRBJ2-1, with 15 bases fitting TRBD2. The CDR3 length is 19 residues. Germline V gene lookup returns CDR1 SGHTA and CDR2 FQGNSA. V trimming: 2 bases; J trimming: 8 bases; junction bases outside the gene matches: 13.

The chain combines TRBV5-1 with TRBJ2-3, with 7 bases fitting TRBD1. From germline, CDR1 is SGHRS and CDR2 YFSETQ. Unmatched junction bases numbered 3, after V lost 2 bases and J lost 6 bases. The CDR3 is 13 amino acids. CDR3 sequence: CASSLQGQDTQYF. In DNA form, the CDR3 reads TGCGCCAGCAGCTTACAGGGGCAGGATACGCAGTATTTT.

J is TRBJ2-7 and V is TRBV2; 8 bases match TRBD2. V trimming: 7 bases; J trimming: 0 bases; junction bases outside the gene matches: 14. Germline lookup yields CDR1 SNHLY and CDR2 FYNNEI. The CDR3 length is 17 residues. The CDR3 here is CASKNRDFSGNSYEQYF. The CDR3 DNA reads as TGTGCCAGCAAGAACAGGGACTTTAGCGGGAACTCCTACGAGCAGTACTTC.

The genes are TRBV19 and TRBJ2-3; TRBD2 agrees at 11 bases. CDR3 size: 15 residues. Germline V gene sequence: CDR1 LNHDA, CDR2 SQIVND (reference sequence). Trimming at V came to 6 bases and at J to 2 bases, leaving 4 bases not matched to a gene. The CDR3 nucleotides read TGTGCCAGTAGCGGGACTAGCGGTTTCACAGATACGCAGTATTTT. Translating it yields CASSGTSGFTDTQYF.

The genes are TRBV7-9 and TRBJ2-3, with a possible D match to TRBD1 (6 bases). V was pared by 0 bases and J by 5 bases, with 9 bases between. This CDR3 region has 14 residues. Germline V gene data show CDR1 as SEHNR and CDR2 as FQNEAQ (reference sequence). The CDR3 sequence: CASSLAQGRDTQYF. The CDR3 nucleotides read TGTGCCAGCAGCTTAGCACAGGGAAGAGATACGCAGTATTTT.

The chain is built from TRBV9 and TRBJ2-3, with D possibly matching TRBD1 (6 bases). CDR1 and CDR2 (germline): SGDLS, YYNGEE. This CDR3 has 16 amino acids. Deletions cut 4 bases from V and 2 bases from J, with 17 bases between. CDR3 sequence reads: CASSRGGSDFTDTQYF. CDR3 sequence (DNA): TGTGCCAGCAGCCGAGGGGGTTCCGATTTCACAGATACGCAGTATTTT. The complete variable domain, with remaining parts taken from reference TRBV9 and TRBJ2-3, reads DSGVTQTPKHLITATGQRVTLRCSPRSGDLSVYWYQQSLDQGLQFLIQYYNGEERAKGNILERFSAQQFPDLHSELNLSSLELGDSALYFCASSRGGSDFTDTQYFGPGTRLTVL.

This chain links TRBV5-6 with TRBJ1-1; D is undetermined. The V gene's germline CDR1 is SGHDT and CDR2 YYEEEE. V lost 2 bases, J lost 7 bases, and 9 bases lay in between. The CDR3 contains 12 residues. CDR3 loop: CASSLSSVEAFF. In DNA, the CDR3 is TGTGCCAGCAGCTTATCTAGCGTTGAAGCTTTCTTT. The full variable domain, in which reference TRBV5-6 and TRBJ1-1 provide the parts outside the CDR3, is DAGVTQSPTHLIKTRGQQVTLRCSPKSGHDTVSWYQQALGQGPQFIFQYYEEEERQRGNFPDRFSGHQFPNYSSELNVNALLLGDSALYLCASSLSSVEAFFGQGTRLTVV.

The J gene is TRBJ2-7, the V gene TRBV7-2; 10 nucleotides line up with TRBD2. The junction had 7 bases not matched to a gene; V was cut back by 2 bases and J by 3 bases. The CDR3 runs to 16 residues. CDR1 SGHTA and CDR2 FQGNSA come from the germline V gene. The DNA for the CDR3 is TGTGCCAGCAGCTTATTGCTAGCGGGAGAGGGCTACGAGCAGTACTTC. It yields the protein CASSLLLAGEGYEQYF.

The chain links TRBV29-1 to TRBJ1-4; the D is unclear. Germline lookup yields CDR1 SQVTM and CDR2 ANQGSEA. This CDR3 has 14 residues. The germline V and J ends were trimmed by 0 bases and 8 bases, with 13 bases remaining between them. Here the CDR3 reads CSVEDGENREKLFF. DNA for the CDR3: TGCAGCGTTGAAGATGGGGAAAATAGGGAAAAACTGTTTTTT.

CDR3 coding DNA: TGTGCCAGCAGCCAAGTTAGGACAGGCTTAACCGGGGAGCTGTTTTTT. It yields the protein CASSQVRTGLTGELFF. The rearrangement uses TRBV14 and TRBJ2-2; 7 bases align to TRBD1. The CDR3 length is 16 residues. Germline V CDR1 and CDR2: SGHDN, FVKESK. Trimming at V came to 1 base and at J to 5 bases, leaving 7 bases not matched to a gene.

The genes are TRBV10-3 and TRBJ2-1; D might be TRBD2 (5 bases). This CDR3 spans 14 amino acids. The germline V gene has CDR1 ENHRY and CDR2 SYGVKD. The V end lost 0 bases, the J end lost 8 bases, and 11 bases lay between the germline ends. This CDR3 reads CAISESPPRDEQFF. The CDR3 bases are TGTGCCATCAGTGAGTCCCCCCCGAGGGATGAGCAGTTCTTC.

This clone is medium-sized in the sample. This chain joins TRBV7-9 and TRBJ1-1; 8 nucleotides line up with TRBD1. The CDR3 totals 12 residues. CDR1 SEHNR and CDR2 FQNEAQ come from the germline V gene (reference sequence). V was clipped by 8 bases and J by 6 bases; unmatched bases: 5. This chain's CDR3 is CASGGRGPEAFF. In DNA, the CDR3 is TGTGCCAGCGGTGGCAGGGGGCCTGAAGCTTTCTTT.

Only a few counts were recorded for this clone. The V gene is TRBV10-1, the J gene TRBJ2-7; 9 bases fit TRBD2. The CDR3 is 16 residues long. J lost 6 bases, V lost 0 bases, and 9 bases had no gene match. Germline CDR1 is WNHNN and CDR2 is SYGVQD (reference sequence). The CDR3 here is CASSESFLAGPSEQYF. The CDR3 region has the DNA TGCGCCAGCAGTGAGTCCTTCCTAGCGGGACCTTCCGAGCAGTACTTC.